This T cell receptor beta chain was obtained from a study of CD8+CD57+ T cells in acquired aplastic anemia. Overall study context: Sorted CD4+ and CD8+ cells gave a mean 3.2 ug DNA, range 0.2 to 27.4 ug. Read counts for CD4+ cells (from healthy donors) averaged about 11 million. The study's findings and limits: About 30 CD8+ CDR3 sequences occurred in both the patients and the controls.

This CDR3 has 15 residues. Germline CDR1 is MNHEY and CDR2 is SVGEGT. The V and J ends lost 0 bases and 2 bases, in that order; junction bases with no gene match: 4. At least ten counts were recorded for this clonotype. Its specificity is not known. Template material for TCR beta VDJ and CDR3 profiling consisted of genomic DNA. Each CDR3 protein gets one entry after TCRdb re-called the reads with MiXCR. The sample gives approximately 98,000 distinct CDR3 sequences, 51% of which show up once; approximately 32% is in the top ten. The chain combines TRBV6-2 or TRBV6-3 with TRBJ2-7; 7 bases align to TRBD1. The receptor's source is a human donor in good health, serving as a control. Sample: sorted CD4+, CD8+, or CD8+CD57+ T cells (not recorded which) from PBMCs. CDR3 sequence: CASSYSTDRPYEQYF. The CDR3 DNA follows: TGTGCCAGCAGTTACTCGACGGACAGGCCCTACGAGCAGTACTTC.